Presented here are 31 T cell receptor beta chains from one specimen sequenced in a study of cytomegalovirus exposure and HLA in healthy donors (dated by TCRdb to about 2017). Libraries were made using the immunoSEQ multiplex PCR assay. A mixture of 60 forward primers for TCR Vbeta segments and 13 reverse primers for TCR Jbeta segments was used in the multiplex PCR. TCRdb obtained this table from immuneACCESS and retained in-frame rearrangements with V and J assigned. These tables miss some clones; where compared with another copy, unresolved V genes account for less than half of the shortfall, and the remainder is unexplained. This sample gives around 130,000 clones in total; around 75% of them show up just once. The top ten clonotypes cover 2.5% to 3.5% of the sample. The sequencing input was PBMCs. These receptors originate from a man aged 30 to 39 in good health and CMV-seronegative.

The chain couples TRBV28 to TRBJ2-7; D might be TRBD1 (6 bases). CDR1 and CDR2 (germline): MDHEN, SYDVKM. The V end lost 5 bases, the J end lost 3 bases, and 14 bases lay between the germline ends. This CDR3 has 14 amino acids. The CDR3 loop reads CASSTGTGGYEQYF. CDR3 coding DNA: TGTGCCAGCAGTACAGGGACCGGAGGCTACGAGCAGTACTTC. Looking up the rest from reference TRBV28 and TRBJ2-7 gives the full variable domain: DVKVTQSSRYLVKRTGEKVFLECVQDMDHENMFWYRQDPGLGLRLIYFSYDVKMKEKGDIPEGYSVSREKKERFSLILESASTNQTSMYLCASSTGTGGYEQYFGPGTRLTVT.

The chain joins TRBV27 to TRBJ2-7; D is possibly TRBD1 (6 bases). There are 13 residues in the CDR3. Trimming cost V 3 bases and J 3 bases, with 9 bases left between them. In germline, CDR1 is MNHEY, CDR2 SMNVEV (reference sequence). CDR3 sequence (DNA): TGTGCCAGCAGTTTTTTCAGGGGCTACGAGCAGTACTTC. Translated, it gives CASSFFRGYEQYF.

Written as DNA, the CDR3 is TGTGCCAGCAGTCTACCCGACTCCTATGGCTACACCTTC. Translation: CASSLPDSYGYTF. The V gene is TRBV28, the J gene TRBJ1-2; no firm D call. Germline CDR1 is MDHEN and CDR2 is SYDVKM. Deletions cut 5 bases from V and 4 bases from J, with 11 bases between. CDR3 length equals 13 residues.

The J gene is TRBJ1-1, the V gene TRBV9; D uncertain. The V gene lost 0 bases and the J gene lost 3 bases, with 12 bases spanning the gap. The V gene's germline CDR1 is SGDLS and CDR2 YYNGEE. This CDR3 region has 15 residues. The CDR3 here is CASSVGWSGDTEAFF. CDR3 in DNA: TGTGCCAGCAGCGTAGGATGGTCCGGGGACACTGAAGCTTTCTTT.

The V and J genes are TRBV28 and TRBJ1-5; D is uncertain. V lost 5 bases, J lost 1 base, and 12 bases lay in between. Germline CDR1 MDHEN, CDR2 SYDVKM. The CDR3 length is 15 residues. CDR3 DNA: TGTGCCAGCAGTCCCCTGGAGGGAAGCAATCAGCCCCAGCATTTT. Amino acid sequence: CASSPLEGSNQPQHF. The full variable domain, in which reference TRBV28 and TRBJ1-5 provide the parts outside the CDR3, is DVKVTQSSRYLVKRTGEKVFLECVQDMDHENMFWYRQDPGLGLRLIYFSYDVKMKEKGDIPEGYSVSREKKERFSLILESASTNQTSMYLCASSPLEGSNQPQHFGDGTRLSIL.

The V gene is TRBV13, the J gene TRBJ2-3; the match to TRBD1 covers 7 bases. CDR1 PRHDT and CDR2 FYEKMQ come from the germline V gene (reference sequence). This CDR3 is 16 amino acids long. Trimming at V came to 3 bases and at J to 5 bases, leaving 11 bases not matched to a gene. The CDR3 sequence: CASSFWRQGVEDTQYF. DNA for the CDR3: TGTGCCAGCAGCTTTTGGCGGCAGGGGGTAGAAGATACGCAGTATTTT.

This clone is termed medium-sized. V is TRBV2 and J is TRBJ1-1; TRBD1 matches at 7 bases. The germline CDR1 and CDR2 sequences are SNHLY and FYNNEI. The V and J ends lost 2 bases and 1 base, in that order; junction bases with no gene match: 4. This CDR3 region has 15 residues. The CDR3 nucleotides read TGTGCCAGCAGTGAACTGGCAGGGGGGAACACTGAAGCTTTCTTT. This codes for CASSELAGGNTEAFF.

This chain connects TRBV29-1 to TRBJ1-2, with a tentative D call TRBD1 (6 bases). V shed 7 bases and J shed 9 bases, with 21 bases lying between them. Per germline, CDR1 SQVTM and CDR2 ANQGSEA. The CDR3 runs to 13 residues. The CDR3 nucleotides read TGCAGCGCACTACAGGGATATCTTCGTCGCTACACCTTC. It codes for CSALQGYLRRYTF.

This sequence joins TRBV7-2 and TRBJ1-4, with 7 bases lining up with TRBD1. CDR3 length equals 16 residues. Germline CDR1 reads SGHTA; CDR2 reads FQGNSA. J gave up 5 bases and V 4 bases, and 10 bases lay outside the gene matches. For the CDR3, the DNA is TGTGCCAGCAGCTCATTCAAGGGACAGCAAAATGAAAAACTGTTTTTT. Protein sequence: CASSSFKGQQNEKLFF.

CDR3 bases: TGTGCCTGGAGTGATGGACTAGCGGGAGTCCTCTCCCTATACTTC. It specifies CAWSDGLAGVLSLYF. This chain joins TRBV30 and TRBJ2-5; 13 bases are a match to TRBD2. Losses at the gene ends were 1 base for V and 14 bases for J; bases not matched to a gene: 13. This CDR3 is built from 15 residues. Germline CDR1 and CDR2: GTSNPN and SVGIG (reference sequence).

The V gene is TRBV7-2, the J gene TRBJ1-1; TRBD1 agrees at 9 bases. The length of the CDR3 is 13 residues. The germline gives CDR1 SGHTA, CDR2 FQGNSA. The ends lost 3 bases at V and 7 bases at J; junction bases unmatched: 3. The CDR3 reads CASSLGQGIEAFF. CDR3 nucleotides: TGTGCCAGCAGCTTGGGACAGGGTATTGAAGCTTTCTTT.

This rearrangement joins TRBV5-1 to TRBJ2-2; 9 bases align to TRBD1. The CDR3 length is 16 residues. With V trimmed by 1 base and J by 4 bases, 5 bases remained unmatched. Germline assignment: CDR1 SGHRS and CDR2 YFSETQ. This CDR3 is CASSLQGQGLTGELFF. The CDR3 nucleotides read TGCGCCAGCAGCTTGCAGGGACAGGGTCTCACCGGGGAGCTGTTTTTT.

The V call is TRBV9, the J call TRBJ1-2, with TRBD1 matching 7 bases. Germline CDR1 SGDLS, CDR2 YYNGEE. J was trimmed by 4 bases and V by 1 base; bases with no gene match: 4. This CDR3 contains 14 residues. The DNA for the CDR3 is TGTGCCAGCAGCGTACAGACAGGGATCTATGGCTACACCTTC. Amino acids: CASSVQTGIYGYTF.

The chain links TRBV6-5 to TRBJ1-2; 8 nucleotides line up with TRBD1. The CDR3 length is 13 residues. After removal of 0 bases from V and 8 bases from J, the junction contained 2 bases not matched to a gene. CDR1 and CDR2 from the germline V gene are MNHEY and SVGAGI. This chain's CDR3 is CASSYSTGEGYTF. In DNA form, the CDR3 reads TGTGCCAGCAGTTACTCGACAGGGGAAGGCTACACCTTC.

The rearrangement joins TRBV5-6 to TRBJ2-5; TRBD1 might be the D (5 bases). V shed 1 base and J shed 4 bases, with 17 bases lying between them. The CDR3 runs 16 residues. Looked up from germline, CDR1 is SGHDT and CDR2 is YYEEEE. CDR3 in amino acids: CASSLQVSGFSETQYF. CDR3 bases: TGTGCCAGCAGCTTGCAGGTCTCAGGGTTTTCAGAGACCCAGTACTTC.

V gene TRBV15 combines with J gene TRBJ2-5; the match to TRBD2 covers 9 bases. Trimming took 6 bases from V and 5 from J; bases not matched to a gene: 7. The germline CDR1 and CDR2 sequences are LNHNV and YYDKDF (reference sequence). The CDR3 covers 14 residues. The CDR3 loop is CATSRTSDSETQYF. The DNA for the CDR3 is TGTGCCACCAGTAGGACTAGCGACAGCGAGACCCAGTACTTC. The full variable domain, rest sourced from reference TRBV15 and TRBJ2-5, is DAMVIQNPRYQVTQFGKPVTLSCSQTLNHNVMYWYQQKSSQAPKLLFHYYDKDFNNEADTPDNFQSRRPNTSFCFLDIRSPGLGDTAMYLCATSRTSDSETQYFGPGTRLLVL.

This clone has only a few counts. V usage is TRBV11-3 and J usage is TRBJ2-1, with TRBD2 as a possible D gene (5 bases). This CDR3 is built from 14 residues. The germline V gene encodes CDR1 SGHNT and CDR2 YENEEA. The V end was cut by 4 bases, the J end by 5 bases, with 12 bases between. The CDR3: CASSSGIIDNEQFF. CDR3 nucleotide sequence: TGTGCCAGCAGCTCCGGGATCATCGACAATGAGCAGTTCTTC.

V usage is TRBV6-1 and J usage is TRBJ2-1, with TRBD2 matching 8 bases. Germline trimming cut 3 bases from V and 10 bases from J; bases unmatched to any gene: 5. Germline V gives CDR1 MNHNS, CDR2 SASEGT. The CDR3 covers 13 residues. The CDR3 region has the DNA TGTGCCAGCAGTGAGGAGCGGGGGACCGAGCAGTTCTTC. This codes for CASSEERGTEQFF.

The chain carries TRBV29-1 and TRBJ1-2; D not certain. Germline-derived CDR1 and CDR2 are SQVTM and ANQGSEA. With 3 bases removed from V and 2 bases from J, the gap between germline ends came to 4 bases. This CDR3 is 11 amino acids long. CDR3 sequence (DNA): TGCAGCGTTGAGGGCAACTATGGCTACACCTTC. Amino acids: CSVEGNYGYTF.

CDR3 nucleotide sequence: TGTGCCTGGAGTTCGGGACAGGGACGTCAGCCCCAGCATTTT. It is translated as CAWSSGQGRQPQHF. The chain recombines TRBV30 with TRBJ1-5, with 9 bases aligning to TRBD1. CDR1 and CDR2 (germline): GTSNPN, SVGIG (reference sequence). The CDR3 spans 14 residues. V shed 2 bases, J shed 6 bases, and the junction held 5 bases outside the gene matches.

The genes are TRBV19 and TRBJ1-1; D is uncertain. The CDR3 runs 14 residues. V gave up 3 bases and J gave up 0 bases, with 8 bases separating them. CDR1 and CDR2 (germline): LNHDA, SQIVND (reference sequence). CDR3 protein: CASSILALNTEAFF. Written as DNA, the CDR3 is TGTGCCAGTAGTATTCTGGCCTTGAACACTGAAGCTTTCTTT.

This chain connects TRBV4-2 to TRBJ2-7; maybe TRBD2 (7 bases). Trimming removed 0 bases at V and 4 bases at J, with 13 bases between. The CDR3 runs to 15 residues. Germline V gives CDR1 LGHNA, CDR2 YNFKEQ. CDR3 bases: TGTGCCAGCAGCCAAGAGGGCGGGGGCCGATACGAGCAGTACTTC. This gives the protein CASSQEGGGRYEQYF.

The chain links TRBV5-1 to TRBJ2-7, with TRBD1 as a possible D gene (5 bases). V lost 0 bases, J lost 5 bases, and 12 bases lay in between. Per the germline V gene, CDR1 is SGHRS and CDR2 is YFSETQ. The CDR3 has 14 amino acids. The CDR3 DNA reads TGCGCCAGCAGCTTGGAGGGGTACGTCCACGAGCAGTACTTC. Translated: CASSLEGYVHEQYF.

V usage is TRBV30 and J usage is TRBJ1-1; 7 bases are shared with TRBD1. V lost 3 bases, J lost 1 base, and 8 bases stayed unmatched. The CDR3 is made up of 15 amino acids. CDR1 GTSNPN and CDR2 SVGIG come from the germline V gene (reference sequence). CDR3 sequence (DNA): TGTGCCTGGAGGTCCAGGGGGATAGGGAACACTGAAGCTTTCTTT. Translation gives CAWRSRGIGNTEAFF. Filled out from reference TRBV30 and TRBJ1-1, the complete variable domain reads SQTIHQWPATLVQPVGSPLSLECTVEGTSNPNLYWYRQAAGRGLQLLFYSVGIGQISSEVPQNLSASRPQDRQFILSSKKLLLSDSGFYLCAWRSRGIGNTEAFFGQGTRLTVV.

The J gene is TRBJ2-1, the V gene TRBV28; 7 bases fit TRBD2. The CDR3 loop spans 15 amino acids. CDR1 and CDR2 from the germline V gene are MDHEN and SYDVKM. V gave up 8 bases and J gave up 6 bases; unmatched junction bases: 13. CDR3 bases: TGTGCCAGCCAAGGTAGCCTAGCGGACTTCAATGAGCAGTTCTTC. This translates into CASQGSLADFNEQFF.

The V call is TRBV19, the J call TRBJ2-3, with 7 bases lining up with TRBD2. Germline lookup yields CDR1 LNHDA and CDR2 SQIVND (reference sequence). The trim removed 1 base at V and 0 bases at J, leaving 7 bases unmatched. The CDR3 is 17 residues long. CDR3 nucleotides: TGTGCCAGTAGTATAGCGTTGGCTAGCGGCAGCACAGATACGCAGTATTTT. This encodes CASSIALASGSTDTQYF.

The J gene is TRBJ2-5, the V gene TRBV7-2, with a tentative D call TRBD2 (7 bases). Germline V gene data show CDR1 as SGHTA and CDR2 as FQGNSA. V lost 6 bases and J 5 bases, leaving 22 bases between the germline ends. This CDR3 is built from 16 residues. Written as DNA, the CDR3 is TGTGCCAGCAGTAATAGTTTTCAGGGGAGGGGGGAGACCCAGTACTTC. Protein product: CASSNSFQGRGETQYF.

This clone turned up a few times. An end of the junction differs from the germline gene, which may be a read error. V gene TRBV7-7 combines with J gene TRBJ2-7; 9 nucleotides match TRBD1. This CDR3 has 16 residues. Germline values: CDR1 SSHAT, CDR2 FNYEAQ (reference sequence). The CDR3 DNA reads TGTGCTAGCAGCTTAGATAGGACAGGGGTGGAAAACGAGCAGTACTTC. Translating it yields CASSLDRTGVENEQYF.

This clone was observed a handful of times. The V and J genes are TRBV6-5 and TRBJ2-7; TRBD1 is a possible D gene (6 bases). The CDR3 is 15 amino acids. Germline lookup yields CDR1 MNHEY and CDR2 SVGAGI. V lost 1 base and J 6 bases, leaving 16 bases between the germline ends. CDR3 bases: TGTGCCAGCAGTTACTTGGGGGCCCCCCGGGGCGAGCAGTACTTC. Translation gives CASSYLGAPRGEQYF.

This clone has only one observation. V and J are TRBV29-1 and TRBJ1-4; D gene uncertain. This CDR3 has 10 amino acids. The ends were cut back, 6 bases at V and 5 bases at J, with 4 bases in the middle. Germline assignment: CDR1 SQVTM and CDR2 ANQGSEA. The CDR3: CSVRNEKLFF. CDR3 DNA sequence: TGCAGCGTCCGGAATGAAAAACTGTTTTTT.

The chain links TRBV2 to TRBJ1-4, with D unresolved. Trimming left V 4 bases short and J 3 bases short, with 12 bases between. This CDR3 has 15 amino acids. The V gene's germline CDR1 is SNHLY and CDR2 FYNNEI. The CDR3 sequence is CASSAEGSANEKLFF. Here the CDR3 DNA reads TGTGCCAGCAGTGCGGAGGGATCAGCTAATGAAAAACTGTTTTTT.